This entry describes one TCR beta chain. What antigen it recognizes has not been identified. No per-base quality is available; no much larger clone lies one base away. The sample belongs to a study of cytotoxic CD8 clonotypes in ibrutinib-treated CLL (dated by TCRdb to about 2021). With regard to the full study: In this cohort, more than 14 patients were treatment-naive and about a dozen were relapsed/refractory, while some 17 had unmutated IGHV. Partial responses were observed in 24 patients and complete responses in 2; after a median follow-up of roughly 72 months, remission was maintained in 14 patients and progression was observed in approximately 12. Response samples were taken after a median of 12 months on treatment, ranging from about 6 to 40 months. Samples averaged approximately 260,000 productive templates and just under 95,000 productive rearrangements. Longitudinal samples were obtainable from about 30% of the roughly 90 participants in the trial. Cryopreserved peripheral blood mononuclear cells were obtained before treatment, at response, and at either sustained remission or disease progression. Every sample from remission and from progressive disease was obtained while the patients were still on ibrutinib. Summary of the overall study and its limitations: Sustained-remission and progressing patients did not have matched sampling times, and lymph node repertoires were not examined. Baseline clonality exceeded that of age-matched healthy donors and correlated strongly with circulating CD8+ T-cell counts. At ibrutinib response clonality went up, during sustained remission it held steady, and at progression it dropped back toward baseline. Public clonotypes were rare and either contracted or stayed stable during treatment, and the rise in clonality at ibrutinib response reflected the expansion of private clonotypes.

V lost 7 bases and J lost 10 bases; the stretch between them is 20 bases long. Looking up the germline V gene yields CDR1 MDHEN and CDR2 SYDVKM. The CDR3 spans 14 residues, from the cysteine through the phenylalanine. The only DNA kept is the CDR3, 42 bases in frame from the first base. The goal of deep resolution MiSeq sequencing was a depth between 1 in 1 million and 1 in 200,000 T cells, and coverage averaged 10x per clonotype. The immunoSEQ hsTCRB Kit was used to generate TCR beta libraries. Per the source publication's procedure: The data were analyzed with ImmunoSEQ Analyzer and ImmunoSEQ Data Assistant, and V, D and J gene assignments followed IMGT definitions. Clonality, which ranges from 0 to 1, was calculated as one minus the normalized Shannon entropy of productive rearrangement frequencies. Only overrepresented clonotypes making up at least 0.05% of each patient's repertoire were included in the public clonotype analysis. Repertoires from some twelve age-matched healthy donors in immuneACCESS were used as clonality controls. The source is immuneACCESS, and TCRdb retained only in-frame sequences with V and J called. Part of the clones is not carried over; for the studies checked, unresolved V genes explain less than half of this, and the remainder is unexplained. V, J and clone size are taken as reported in that table, and D and trimming were inferred from the DNA itself. For this sample the table gives 160,000 or so clones, of which 81% were detected only once. 2% to 2.5% of the sample belongs to the ten largest clones.

The time point label, read with the paper, signifies: about twelve months on ibrutinib. For TCR beta library preparation, approximately 2 micrograms of genomic DNA was extracted from cryopreserved PBMCs. Longitudinal blood samples from CLL patients on ibrutinib monotherapy were analyzed using high-throughput TCR beta sequencing. The patients took part in an open-label, single-center phase 2 trial of ibrutinib monotherapy. The clonotype comes from a human donor with chronic lymphocytic leukemia. The sequence links TRBV28 to TRBJ2-1; the D gene assignment is perhaps TRBD1 or TRBD2, with each matching 5 bases. This sample comprised PBMCs, obtained after 12 months of ibrutinib treatment. The CDR3 sequence is CASIPDKGRGEQFF. At the DNA level, the sequence is TGTGCCAGCATCCCCGACAAGGGACGGGGCGAGCAGTTCTTC.